This entry lists 4 T cell receptor beta chains sequenced from one sample in a study of OX40 agonist ivuxolimab in advanced cancers. TCRdb keeps only in-frame clones here, not all; method: immunoSEQ multiplex PCR. The sample has 100,000 to 140,000 clones; approximately 90% are singletons. The sample was CD4+ or CD8+ T cells sorted from blood, taken in a trial of the OX40 agonist ivuxolimab. The origin of the receptors is an adult with an advanced solid tumor such as melanoma, head and neck, liver or kidney cancer.

In its sample, this clone was seen once. The chain combines TRBV6-6 with TRBJ1-1, with D maybe TRBD1 (5 bases). This CDR3 spans 13 amino acids. Germline lookup yields CDR1 MNHNY and CDR2 SVGAGI (reference sequence). The V end lost 4 bases, the J end lost 10 bases, and 16 bases lay between the germline ends. The CDR3 loop is CASSSSRGYGAFF. The CDR3 coding sequence is TGTGCCAGCAGTTCTAGTAGGGGATATGGAGCTTTCTTT.

The CDR3 here is CASSFGAGRGGYTF. Here the CDR3 DNA reads TGCGCCAGCAGCTTCGGGGCAGGTCGAGGTGGCTACACCTTC. The chain is built from TRBV5-1 and TRBJ1-2; maybe TRBD1 (5 bases). The V and J ends lost 2 bases and 7 bases respectively, with 15 bases between them. This CDR3 region has 14 residues. Germline values: CDR1 SGHRS, CDR2 YFSETQ.

Written as DNA, the CDR3 is TGTGCCAGCAGTTTCTCTGGAGCTATGGGCTACGAGCAGTACTTC. Translated: CASSFSGAMGYEQYF. V usage is TRBV28 and J usage is TRBJ2-7; D is ambiguous. Trimming stripped 3 bases from V and 3 bases from J, with 15 bases between. The CDR3 has 15 amino acids. The V gene's germline CDR1 is MDHEN and CDR2 SYDVKM.

This clone appeared once. This rearrangement joins TRBV5-6 to TRBJ2-5, with 7 nucleotides matching TRBD1. The DNA end is more similar to TRBJ2-7, so the J call may be wrong. There are 15 residues in the CDR3. Germline loops: CDR1 SGHDT, CDR2 YYEEEE. CDR3 in amino acids: CASRSKGAVAYEQYF. The CDR3 DNA is TGTGCCAGCAGGTCTAAGGGGGCGGTTGCCTACGAGCAGTACTTC.